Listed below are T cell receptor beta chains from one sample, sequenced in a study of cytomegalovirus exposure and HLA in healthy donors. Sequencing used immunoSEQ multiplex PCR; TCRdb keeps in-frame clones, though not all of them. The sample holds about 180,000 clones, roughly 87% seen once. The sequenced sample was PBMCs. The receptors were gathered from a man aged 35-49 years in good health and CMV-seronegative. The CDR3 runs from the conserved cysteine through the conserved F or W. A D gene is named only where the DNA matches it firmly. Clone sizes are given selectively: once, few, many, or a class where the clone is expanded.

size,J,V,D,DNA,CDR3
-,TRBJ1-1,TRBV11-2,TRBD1,TGTGCCAGCAGATGGTCAGGGGGCTGGACTGAAGCTTTCTTT,CASRWSGGWTEAFF
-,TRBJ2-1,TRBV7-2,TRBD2,TGTGCCAGTAAGGGTGGGGCCGGGACTAGCGGGACTTATGAGCAGTTCTTC,CASKGGAGTSGTYEQFF
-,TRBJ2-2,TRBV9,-,TGTGCCAGCAGCCCACGACTGGGGAACACCGGGGAGCTGTTTTTT,CASSPRLGNTGELFF
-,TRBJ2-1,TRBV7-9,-,TGTGCCAGCAGCTTATCAAAAGGGGATGAGCAGTTCTTC,CASSLSKGDEQFF
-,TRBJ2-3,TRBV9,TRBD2,TGTGCCAGCAGCGTAGCGGGACTAGCGGGGTGGGGTGATACGCAGTATTTT,CASSVAGLAGWGDTQYF
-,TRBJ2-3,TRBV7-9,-,TGTGCCAGCAGCCGGAGATCCGACCCTCGCACAGATACGCAGTATTTT,CASSRRSDPRTDTQYF
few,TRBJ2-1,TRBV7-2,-,TGTGCCAGCAGCTCTCGACTCAGCAATGAGCAGTTCTTC,CASSSRLSNEQFF
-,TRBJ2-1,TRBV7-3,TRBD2,TGTGCCAGCAGCTTGGCGGGAGCGGGTCATGAGCAGTTCTTC,CASSLAGAGHEQFF
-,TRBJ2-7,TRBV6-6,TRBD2,TGTGCCAGCAGTCGGGGGGACGGCTACGAGCAGTACTTC,CASSRGDGYEQYF
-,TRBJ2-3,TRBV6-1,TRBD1,TGTGCCAGCAGCCTAGGACAGGGATTGGATACGCAGTATTTT,CASSLGQGLDTQYF
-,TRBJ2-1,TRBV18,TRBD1,TGTGCCAGCTCACCGCCTACAGGGGACGGAAGGAATGAGCAGTTCTTC,CASSPPTGDGRNEQFF
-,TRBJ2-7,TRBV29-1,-,TGCAGCGTGGGACACCCGGACCCGGCGCCTATCTCCTACGAGCAGTACTTC,CSVGHPDPAPISYEQYF
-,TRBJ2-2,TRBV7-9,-,TGTGCCAGCAGCTTGGAGGACAGTAACACCGGGGAGCTGTTTTTT,CASSLEDSNTGELFF
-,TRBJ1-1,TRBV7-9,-,TGTGCCAGCAGCGGGCCAGGTGAAGCTTTCTTT,CASSGPGEAFF
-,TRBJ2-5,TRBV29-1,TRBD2,TGCAGCGTGGATTCGGGACTAGCGGTAGGGACCCAGTACTTC,CSVDSGLAVGTQYF
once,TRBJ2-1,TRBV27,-,TGTGCCAGCACCACTCCGGGACTGGGCTACAATGAGCAGTTCTTC,CASTTPGLGYNEQFF
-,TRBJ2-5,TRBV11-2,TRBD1,TGTGCCAGCAGCTCCGGGACAGGGGAATGGGAGACCCAGTACTTC,CASSSGTGEWETQYF